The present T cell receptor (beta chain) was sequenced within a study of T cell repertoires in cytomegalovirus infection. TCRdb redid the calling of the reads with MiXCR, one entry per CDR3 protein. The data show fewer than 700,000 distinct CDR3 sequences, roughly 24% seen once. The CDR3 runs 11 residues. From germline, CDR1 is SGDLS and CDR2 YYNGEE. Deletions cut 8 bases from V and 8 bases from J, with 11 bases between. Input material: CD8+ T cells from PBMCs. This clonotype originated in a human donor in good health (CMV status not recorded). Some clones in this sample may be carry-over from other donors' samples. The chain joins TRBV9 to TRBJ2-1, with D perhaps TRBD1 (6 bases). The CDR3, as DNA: TGTGCCAGTACCAGGGGCCATGAGCAGTTCTTC. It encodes CASTRGHEQFF.